These T cell receptor beta chains were read from a single sample in a study of blood T cell repertoires in COVID-19. Some clones are missing from TCRdb's copy, which holds only in-frame ones; the method was immunoSEQ multiplex PCR. In the table there are some 250,000 clones, 70% to 90% of which are singletons. Sequencing was done on a sample of peripheral blood. Every receptor here comes from a woman in her 30s with acute or convalescent COVID-19. The CDR3 runs from the conserved cysteine through the conserved F or W.

CDR3 protein: CSVVGLADPTYEQYF
V gene: TRBV29-1

CDR3 protein: CASSYRTSGYEQYF
V gene: TRBV6-5

CDR3 protein: CASSQEGSNEKLFF
V gene: TRBV4-3

CDR3 protein: CASSPIGLAGGNEQFF
V gene: TRBV18

CDR3 protein: CASSSADRSNEKLFF
V gene: TRBV6-2/TRBV6-3

CDR3 protein: CASSLPGQGKRGYTF
V gene: TRBV6-5

CDR3 protein: CATGQQGAQPQHF
V gene: TRBV24-1

CDR3 protein: CSASPLADGYTDTQYF
V gene: TRBV20-1

CDR3 protein: CASSDERGVSSYEQYF
V gene: TRBV7-9

CDR3 protein: CASSLGLAGGSGTDTQYF
V gene: TRBV5-6

CDR3 protein: CASSYSRVNPLAGGSQETQYF
V gene: TRBV6-2/TRBV6-3

CDR3 protein: CASSAGVGTQYF
V gene: TRBV9

CDR3 protein: CASSLGGTTGGENGYTF
V gene: TRBV7-2

CDR3 protein: CASSAKPSGSSNEQFF
V gene: TRBV5-1

CDR3 protein: CASSSGGETQYF
V gene: TRBV5-8

CDR3 protein: CASSLAGGRDEQFF
V gene: TRBV7-2

CDR3 protein: CASSQGTLSNQPQHF
V gene: TRBV14

CDR3 protein: CASSRQGSNEKLFF
V gene: TRBV2